The clone carrying this T cell receptor (beta chain) was found a few times. Its antigen remains unknown. Researchers built TCR beta libraries using quantitative 5'-RACE with molecular barcodes. TCRdb reprocessed the 5' RACE reads with MiXCR, giving one entry per CDR3 protein. The sample records a few hundred thousand distinct CDR3 sequences, around 10% being singletons. Trimming cost V 6 bases and J 4 bases, with 13 bases left between them. This CDR3 region has 13 residues. The germline V gene encodes CDR1 MNHEY and CDR2 SMNVEV (reference sequence). The data derive from a study of CD8 T cells in ankylosing spondylitis. General study points: Reports say disease-linked clones showed up significantly more in matched ankylosing spondylitis synovial fluid.

The clonotype was recovered from a female donor with ankylosing spondylitis or in good health (not recorded which). Sequencing was carried out using blood, either unsorted or a sorted T cell fraction (not recorded which). The chain couples TRBV27 to TRBJ2-7; tentatively, D is TRBD2 (5 bases). This CDR3 is CASSLAERYEQYF. In DNA form, the CDR3 reads TGTGCCAGCAGCCTGGCCGAGCGGTACGAGCAGTACTTC.